This T cell receptor beta chain was found in a study of cytotoxic CD8 clonotypes in ibrutinib-treated CLL. CDR3 length: 12 residues. Trimming left V 4 bases short and J 9 bases short, with 15 bases between. The germline V gene encodes CDR1 SQVTM and CDR2 ANQGSEA. Library input was about 2 micrograms of DNA from cryopreserved PBMCs. This table comes from immunoSEQ multiplex PCR, and its TCRdb copy is limited to in-frame clones, with some not included. The sample records tens of thousands of clones, over 55% being singletons. The sample here was PBMCs, taken at disease progression, from a patient treated with ibrutinib. This clonotype was sampled from a human donor with chronic lymphocytic leukemia. This chain uses TRBV29-1 with TRBJ2-5; D possibly corresponds to TRBD2 (5 bases). This chain's CDR3 is CSVVTTSGAQYF. The DNA for the CDR3 is TGCAGCGTTGTGACTACCTCTGGGGCCCAGTACTTC.